The 16 T cell receptor beta chains listed next were all sequenced from one sample in a study of blood T cell repertoires in COVID-19. Assay: immunoSEQ multiplex PCR; the TCRdb copy retains only in-frame clones and omits some. The sample lists roughly 100,000 clones; 85% to 90% were seen once. The specimen sequenced was peripheral blood. The source is a human donor in a cohort sampled during active COVID-19.

The CDR3 DNA sequence: TGTGCCAGCAGCTCCGGCCGAGGCGGGGACACTGAAGCTTTCTTT. Its translation is CASSSGRGGDTEAFF. The chain has TRBV7-3 and TRBJ1-1; D is uncertain. Germline CDR1 SGHTA, CDR2 FQGTGA. Trimming removed 4 bases from V and 3 bases from J, with 15 bases in between. This CDR3 has 15 residues.

The chain uses TRBV11-3 and TRBJ2-1; no clear D gene. Germline V gene data show CDR1 as SGHNT and CDR2 as YENEEA. This CDR3 is 16 amino acids long. With 5 bases removed from V and 0 bases from J, the gap between germline ends came to 14 bases. The CDR3 DNA sequence: TGTGCCAGCAGCCTTAGGAGTAGACCCTCCTACAATGAGCAGTTCTTC. Translating gives CASSLRSRPSYNEQFF. Full variable domain (outside the CDR3, taken from reference TRBV11-3 and TRBJ2-1): EAGVVQSPRYKIIEKKQPVAFWCNPISGHNTLYWYLQNLGQGPELLIRYENEEAVDDSQLPKDRFSAERLKGVDSTLKIQPAELGDSAVYLCASSLRSRPSYNEQFFGPGTRLTVL.

About this clone: Relative to the germline gene, one junction end is altered; a read error may explain this. The chain uses TRBV2 and TRBJ1-2; tentatively, D is TRBD1 (6 bases). The CDR3 totals 12 residues. Per germline, CDR1 SNHLY and CDR2 FYNNEI. The CDR3 bases are TGTGCCAGCAGAGAAGACCAGGGGGGCTACACCTTC. Its translation: CASREDQGGYTF.

This clone has only one observation. This chain uses TRBV10-3 with TRBJ2-1; 11 bases align to TRBD2. Germline V lookup: CDR1 ENHRY, CDR2 SYGVKD. The CDR3 spans 16 residues. V lost 0 bases, J lost 7 bases, and 5 bases stayed unmatched. The CDR3 protein is CAISESNSGRGNEQFF. The DNA for the CDR3 is TGTGCCATCAGTGAGTCGAATAGCGGGAGGGGAAATGAGCAGTTCTTC.

Here the CDR3 DNA reads TGTGCCAGCTCCAGGGCGGGAGCGAGCAATCAGCCCCAGCATTTT. It translates to CASSRAGASNQPQHF. This chain connects TRBV18 to TRBJ1-5; D is possibly TRBD1 (5 bases). Germline V gene lookup returns CDR1 KGHSH and CDR2 LQKENI. The CDR3 is 15 amino acids. V was shortened by 6 bases and J by 1 base, with 13 bases between the two germline ends.

The chain links TRBV2 to TRBJ1-2; 7 nucleotides agree with TRBD1. This CDR3 has 12 amino acids. Trimming at V came to 11 bases and at J to 8 bases, leaving 11 bases not matched to a gene. From germline, CDR1 is SNHLY and CDR2 FYNNEI. The DNA of the CDR3 is TGTGCCGGAAAAGAACAGGGGTGGGGCTACACCTTC. Its protein product is CAGKEQGWGYTF.

The chain carries TRBV20-1 and TRBJ1-3; D is ambiguous. In germline, CDR1 is DFQATT, CDR2 SNEGSKA (reference sequence). The CDR3 length is 10 residues. Trimming stripped 6 bases from V and 4 bases from J, with 4 bases between. The CDR3 sequence: CSAVGNTIYF. The CDR3, as DNA: TGCAGTGCCGTAGGAAACACCATATATTTT.

This chain uses TRBV9 with TRBJ1-6; D may be TRBD1 (6 bases). The CDR3 has 14 amino acids. V lost 4 bases and J lost 7, with 12 bases in between. Per the germline V gene, CDR1 is SGDLS and CDR2 is YYNGEE. The CDR3 DNA sequence: TGTGCCAGCAGCAGCAGGGGTAAGAATTCACCCCTCCACTTT. Its protein is CASSSRGKNSPLHF. The whole variable domain, remainder taken from reference TRBV9 and TRBJ1-6, is DSGVTQTPKHLITATGQRVTLRCSPRSGDLSVYWYQQSLDQGLQFLIQYYNGEERAKGNILERFSAQQFPDLHSELNLSSLELGDSALYFCASSSRGKNSPLHFGNGTRLTVT.

CDR3 sequence (DNA): TGTGCCAGCAGTCTCCCGACTAGCGGGGTCCGCGGCAATGAGCAGTTCTTC. The encoded protein is CASSLPTSGVRGNEQFF. The chain has TRBV27 and TRBJ2-1; 11 bases line up with TRBD2. This CDR3 is 17 amino acids long. V dropped 5 bases and J dropped 6; count of bases not matched to a gene: 12. CDR1 is MNHEY and CDR2 is SMNVEV in the germline V gene (reference sequence).

This chain uses TRBV7-9 with TRBJ2-3; D remains ambiguous. Germline assignment: CDR1 SEHNR and CDR2 FQNEAQ (reference sequence). The CDR3 is 17 amino acids. Trimming pared 1 base from V and 1 base from J, leaving 15 bases between. CDR3 in DNA: TGTGCCAGCAGCTTAGGGGCCCTCCTACCCCGCACAGATACGCAGTATTTT. This codes for CASSLGALLPRTDTQYF.

This sequence joins TRBV29-1 and TRBJ2-1, with D unresolved. V lost 3 bases and J lost 5, with 11 bases in between. The CDR3 has 13 residues. Germline CDR1 reads SQVTM; CDR2 reads ANQGSEA. CDR3 coding DNA: TGCAGCGTTGATTTTTTCCAGGACAATGAGCAGTTCTTC. Amino acids: CSVDFFQDNEQFF.

J is TRBJ2-5 and V is TRBV25-1; D uncertain. The CDR3 has 11 residues. From germline, CDR1 is MGHDK and CDR2 SYGVNS. V was pared by 7 bases and J by 4 bases, with 7 bases between. CDR3 sequence: CASNTGETQYF. CDR3 DNA sequence: TGTGCCAGCAACACGGGAGAGACCCAGTACTTC.

The rearrangement joins TRBV11-1 to TRBJ2-7, with 7 positions matching TRBD2. The CDR3 sequence is 13 residues long. Unmatched junction bases numbered 2, after V lost 0 bases and J lost 6 bases. Per the germline V gene, CDR1 is SGHAT and CDR2 is FQDESV (reference sequence). CDR3 residues: CASSLATSREQYF. In nucleotides, the CDR3 is TGTGCCAGCAGCTTAGCGACTAGCCGCGAGCAGTACTTC. Full variable domain (rest looked up from reference TRBV11-1 and TRBJ2-7): EAEVAQSPRYKITEKSQAVAFWCDPISGHATLYWYRQILGQGPELLVQFQDESVVDDSQLPKDRFSAERLKGVDSTLKIQPAELGDSAMYLCASSLATSREQYFGPGTRLTVT.

The chain links TRBV7-3 to TRBJ2-3, with D perhaps TRBD2 (5 bases). Germline-derived CDR1 and CDR2 are SGHTA and FQGTGA. This CDR3 spans 13 amino acids. V was pared by 4 bases and J by 3 bases, with 8 bases between. CDR3 region: CASSSGGTDTQYF. In DNA form, the CDR3 reads TGTGCCAGCAGCTCCGGCGGGACAGATACGCAGTATTTT.

This clone showed up just a few times. This chain joins TRBV19 and TRBJ1-5; a weak D match, TRBD1 (5 bases). This CDR3 contains 13 residues. The germline V gene encodes CDR1 LNHDA and CDR2 SQIVND (reference sequence). V was shortened by 3 bases and J by 6 bases, with 9 bases between the two germline ends. The DNA for the CDR3 is TGTGCCAGTAGTATGACAGTGACTCAGCCCCAGCATTTT. Amino acid sequence: CASSMTVTQPQHF.

The rearrangement links TRBV15 to TRBJ2-5; 8 bases map to TRBD1. The V gene's germline CDR1 is LNHNV and CDR2 YYDKDF (reference sequence). The CDR3 runs 16 residues. The ends lost 0 bases at V and 5 bases at J; junction bases unmatched: 8. CDR3: CATSRDFGQGRETQYF. The CDR3 nucleotides are TGTGCCACCAGCAGAGATTTTGGACAGGGTAGGGAGACCCAGTACTTC.